The 30 T cell receptor beta chains below were found in one sample sequenced in a study of shared clonotypes between healthy human individuals. Selected positively for CCR7 and CD45RO-negative, naive CD8 cells excluded terminally differentiated effector memory CD45RA+ cells. Generated by immunoSEQ multiplex PCR, the TCRdb table keeps only in-frame clones and is missing some. The sample lists approximately 2,200,000 clones; 85% to 95% were seen once. Material: naive CD8+ T cells from PBMCs. These receptors were taken from a man younger than 35 in good health. Some clones in this sample may be carry-over from other donors' samples.

This chain connects TRBV6-5 to TRBJ1-2, with TRBD1 identical over 10 bases. The CDR3 sequence is 15 residues long. Per germline, CDR1 MNHEY and CDR2 SVGAGI. With 5 bases clipped from V and 7 bases from J, the junction kept 10 bases outside the gene matches. CDR3 region: CASSPGTGAKGGYTF. DNA for the CDR3: TGTGCCAGCAGTCCCGGGACAGGGGCCAAGGGTGGCTACACCTTC.

V is TRBV15 and J is TRBJ2-7, with 7 bases matching TRBD2. The CDR3 is 15 residues long. The germline V gene encodes CDR1 LNHNV and CDR2 YYDKDF (reference sequence). The J segment lost 2 bases and the V segment lost 1 base, leaving 5 bases of the junction unmatched. The CDR3 DNA follows: TGTGCCACCAGCAGAGCAAGCGGGATCCCCTACGAGCAGTACTTC. The encoded protein is CATSRASGIPYEQYF.

The chain carries TRBV6-5 and TRBJ2-2; maybe TRBD1 (6 bases). V lost 4 bases and J 6 bases, leaving 18 bases between the germline ends. CDR3 length equals 16 residues. Looked up from germline, CDR1 is MNHEY and CDR2 is SVGAGI. For the CDR3, the DNA is TGTGCCAGCAGTTCCCCCCTCAGGGGTCTCGCCGGGGAGCTGTTTTTT. It encodes CASSSPLRGLAGELFF.

The chain recombines TRBV6-6 with TRBJ2-2; 10 bases align to TRBD2. Germline trimming cut 2 bases from V and 6 bases from J; bases unmatched to any gene: 6. Per the germline V gene, CDR1 is MNHNY and CDR2 is SVGAGI (reference sequence). The CDR3 length is 16 residues. Written as DNA, the CDR3 is TGTGCCAGCAGTTACCTCCAGCGGGAGGGGTCCGGGGAGCTGTTTTTT. Its translation is CASSYLQREGSGELFF.

The V and J genes are TRBV28 and TRBJ1-4; the D is unclear. CDR3 length: 15 residues. Germline CDR1 and CDR2: MDHEN and SYDVKM. V was trimmed by 8 bases and J by 0 bases, leaving 13 bases between them. CDR3 DNA: TGTGCCAGCCGGGAGAAAAAGGCAACTAATGAAAAACTGTTTTTT. Amino acid sequence: CASREKKATNEKLFF. Based on the CDR3 plus reference TRBV28 and TRBJ1-4, the full variable domain is DVKVTQSSRYLVKRTGEKVFLECVQDMDHENMFWYRQDPGLGLRLIYFSYDVKMKEKGDIPEGYSVSREKKERFSLILESASTNQTSMYLCASREKKATNEKLFFGSGTQLSVL.

This clone was counted once. The V gene is TRBV7-8, the J gene TRBJ2-1, with TRBD2 as a possible D gene (5 bases). This CDR3 region has 15 residues. V lost 10 bases and J 8 bases, leaving 24 bases between the germline ends. In germline, CDR1 is SGHVS, CDR2 FQNEAQ. The CDR3, as DNA: TGTGCCACCGATTCCGAGGGCAGCGGCATCGATGAGCAGTTCTTC. It translates to CATDSEGSGIDEQFF.

The chain joins TRBV7-6 to TRBJ2-1; the match to TRBD2 covers 11 bases. Trimming removed 4 bases from V and 7 bases from J; junction bases left unmatched: 9. This CDR3 is built from 16 residues. The germline CDR1 and CDR2 sequences are SGHVS and FNYEAQ. In DNA form, the CDR3 reads TGTGCCAGCAGCTCCCAACTAGCGGGAGCTTTGAATGAGCAGTTCTTC. Its protein product is CASSSQLAGALNEQFF.

V and J are TRBV5-1 and TRBJ1-1; tentatively, D is TRBD1 (5 bases). The CDR3 is 13 residues long. Germline-derived CDR1 and CDR2 are SGHRS and YFSETQ. Trimming removed 6 bases from V and 0 bases from J, with 9 bases in between. The CDR3 sequence: CASTLTVNTEAFF. The CDR3 bases are TGCGCCAGCACATTGACAGTGAACACTGAAGCTTTCTTT.

The V and J genes are TRBV6-6 and TRBJ2-3, with a possible D match to TRBD1 (6 bases). The CDR3 totals 14 residues. Germline CDR1 and CDR2: MNHNY and SVGAGI (reference sequence). V was shortened by 5 bases and J by 6 bases, with 15 bases between the two germline ends. The CDR3 here is CASSQGHRGDTQYF. The CDR3 coding sequence is TGTGCCAGCAGTCAGGGGCATAGGGGGGATACGCAGTATTTT.

The J gene is TRBJ2-5, the V gene TRBV27, with D possibly being TRBD1 or TRBD2 (5 bases each). The CDR3 runs 13 residues. The ends were cut back, 4 bases at V and 5 bases at J, with 11 bases in the middle. CDR1 and CDR2 (germline): MNHEY, SMNVEV (reference sequence). The CDR3 nucleotides are TGTGCCAGCAGTTCCGCTTGGGGGGAGACCCAGTACTTC. Protein sequence: CASSSAWGETQYF.

This rearrangement joins TRBV7-9 to TRBJ1-2; D call uncertain. The CDR3 is made up of 16 amino acids. Germline V lookup: CDR1 SEHNR, CDR2 FQNEAQ (reference sequence). V was clipped by 5 bases and J by 8 bases, with 24 bases between them. Here the CDR3 DNA reads TGTGCCAGCAGCGACGAGGGAGGGCGGCCTGGCGGGGGCTACACCTTC. Translation gives CASSDEGGRPGGGYTF.

The rearrangement links TRBV2 to TRBJ2-6; D possibly corresponds to TRBD1 (5 bases). This CDR3 region has 15 residues. V was pared by 6 bases and J by 1 base, with 10 bases between. Germline CDR1 SNHLY, CDR2 FYNNEI. DNA for the CDR3: TGTGCCAGCAGACAACAGGTATCTGGGGCCAACGTCCTGACTTTC. Amino acids: CASRQQVSGANVLTF.

This chain joins TRBV28 and TRBJ2-2; D remains unclear. The V gene's germline CDR1 is MDHEN and CDR2 SYDVKM. V lost 3 bases to trimming and J lost 10 bases, with 12 bases between them. This CDR3 has 13 amino acids. CDR3 in DNA: TGTGCCAGCAGTTTTGGGGAAGGAGTGGAGCTGTTTTTT. Amino acids: CASSFGEGVELFF.

This clone was recorded only once. The chain is built from TRBV15 and TRBJ2-1; no clear D gene. CDR1 is LNHNV, CDR2 YYDKDF, per germline (reference sequence). Trimming stripped 4 bases from V and 2 bases from J, with 12 bases between. The CDR3 has 15 residues. CDR3: CATSNLVAAYNEQFF. CDR3 coding DNA: TGTGCCACCAGCAACTTGGTGGCGGCCTACAATGAGCAGTTCTTC.

As regards this clone: This CDR3 is also generated by other DNA sequences in the sample. This CDR3 reads CASSLDRVGNEQFF. In nucleotides, the CDR3 is TGTGCCAGCAGCTTAGACAGGGTTGGGAATGAGCAGTTCTTC. The chain links TRBV13 to TRBJ2-1; D possibly corresponds to TRBD1 (6 bases). V lost 1 base and J lost 7, with 11 bases in between. The CDR3 runs to 14 residues. Germline lookup yields CDR1 PRHDT and CDR2 FYEKMQ (reference sequence).

The V call is TRBV30, the J call TRBJ2-5, with D possibly TRBD2 on 7 matching bases. Trimming cost V 2 bases and J 1 base, with 11 bases left between them. The CDR3 loop spans 14 amino acids. Germline values: CDR1 GTSNPN, CDR2 SVGIG (reference sequence). The CDR3 nucleotides read TGTGCCTGGAGTTACGGGGGGCCCCAAGAGACCCAGTACTTC. Its translation: CAWSYGGPQETQYF.

The chain uses TRBV11-2 and TRBJ2-7; D might be TRBD1 or TRBD2, each matching 6 bases. Trimming cost V 3 bases and J 6 bases, with 18 bases left between them. The CDR3 runs to 15 residues. Per the germline V gene, CDR1 is SGHAT and CDR2 is FQNNGV. CDR3 sequence (DNA): TGTGCCAGCAGCTTCGACCCGGGGGCGCAGGGCGAGCAGTACTTC. Its translation: CASSFDPGAQGEQYF.

CDR3 bases: TGTGCCAGCAGCGAGGCCAAGGGACTAGCCGAATACGAGCAGTACTTC. Translated: CASSEAKGLAEYEQYF. V gene TRBV2 combines with J gene TRBJ2-7; 9 bases fit TRBD2. Germline values: CDR1 SNHLY, CDR2 FYNNEI. With V trimmed by 6 bases and J by 4 bases, 13 bases remained unmatched. This CDR3 has 16 residues.

The gene calls are TRBV13 and TRBJ2-7, with 14 bases fitting TRBD2. The CDR3 totals 15 residues. J lost 4 bases, V lost 5 bases, and 4 bases had no gene match. Germline V gene sequence: CDR1 PRHDT, CDR2 FYEKMQ (reference sequence). The CDR3 bases are TGTGCCAGCAGCGAGGGGACTAGCGGGAGTTACGAGCAGTACTTC. Translation: CASSEGTSGSYEQYF.

This chain uses TRBV6-5 with TRBJ2-1, with 12 bases that match TRBD2. The germline V gene has CDR1 MNHEY and CDR2 SVGAGI. J gave up 9 bases and V 2 bases, and 5 bases lay outside the gene matches. CDR3 size: 15 residues. CDR3 in DNA: TGTGCCAGCAGTTACGAGCTAGCGGGAGGGCTTGAGCAGTTCTTC. Protein sequence: CASSYELAGGLEQFF.

The CDR3 region has the DNA TGTGCCAGCAGCTCCCTAGGGACAGGGAGCTATGGCTACACCTTC. It encodes CASSSLGTGSYGYTF. This chain uses TRBV13 with TRBJ1-2; 9 nucleotides agree with TRBD1. The CDR3 loop spans 15 amino acids. CDR1 is PRHDT, CDR2 FYEKMQ, per germline (reference sequence). After removal of 4 bases from V and 4 bases from J, the junction contained 7 bases not matched to a gene.

This clone was observed a handful of times. The chain couples TRBV9 to TRBJ2-2; D is unclear. The germline V and J ends were trimmed by 1 base and 6 bases, with 4 bases remaining between them. CDR1 is SGDLS, CDR2 YYNGEE, per germline. The CDR3 is 12 residues long. The CDR3 coding sequence is TGTGCCAGCAGCGTATGGTCCGGGGAGCTGTTTTTT. This gives the protein CASSVWSGELFF.

The chain carries TRBV27 and TRBJ1-3, with D hard to call. This CDR3 region has 15 residues. The germline V gene has CDR1 MNHEY and CDR2 SMNVEV (reference sequence). V lost 5 bases and J 0 bases, leaving 11 bases between the germline ends. This chain's CDR3 is CASSPSPSSGNTIYF. DNA for the CDR3: TGTGCCAGCAGTCCCAGCCCCAGCTCTGGAAACACCATATATTTT.

The chain joins TRBV9 to TRBJ2-1; 8 bases are shared with TRBD1. After removal of 7 bases from V and 11 bases from J, the junction contained 11 bases not matched to a gene. CDR3 size: 13 residues. The germline CDR1 and CDR2 sequences are SGDLS and YYNGEE. The CDR3 loop reads CASGDRTPNQQFF. The CDR3 DNA follows: TGTGCCAGCGGGGACAGGACACCGAACCAGCAGTTCTTC.

The J gene is TRBJ2-1, the V gene TRBV13; 7 bases are shared with TRBD1. Losses at the gene ends were 5 bases for V and 7 bases for J; bases not matched to a gene: 8. Germline loops: CDR1 PRHDT, CDR2 FYEKMQ (reference sequence). The CDR3 is 14 amino acids. CDR3 bases: TGTGCCAGCAGCCCAGGGGGAGAGGGGAATGAGCAGTTCTTC. Residues: CASSPGGEGNEQFF.

V is TRBV6-1 and J is TRBJ1-1; no reliable D call. The CDR3 totals 13 residues. Trimming left V 6 bases short and J 5 bases short, with 13 bases between. Germline CDR1 reads MNHNS; CDR2 reads SASEGT. CDR3 residues: CASRAAFGTEAFF. CDR3 coding DNA: TGTGCCAGCAGGGCCGCATTTGGGACTGAAGCTTTCTTT.

The CDR3 DNA follows: TGTGCCAGCAGTTACTTAGGCCTAACCGGGGAGCTGTTTTTT. Its protein is CASSYLGLTGELFF. The V call is TRBV6-6, the J call TRBJ2-2; D ambiguous. Germline lookup yields CDR1 MNHNY and CDR2 SVGAGI (reference sequence). V was shortened by 1 base and J by 5 bases, with 8 bases between the two germline ends. The CDR3 covers 14 residues.

V gene TRBV11-2 combines with J gene TRBJ2-3, with 7 bases matching TRBD1. V gave up 3 bases and J gave up 6 bases; unmatched junction bases: 6. CDR3 length: 14 amino acids. Germline V gene lookup returns CDR1 SGHAT and CDR2 FQNNGV. This CDR3 reads CASSLSQGVDTQYF. The CDR3 region has the DNA TGTGCCAGCAGCTTGAGTCAGGGGGTGGATACGCAGTATTTT.

The rearrangement links TRBV6-5 to TRBJ2-5, with D perhaps matching TRBD2 (5 bases). Germline CDR1 MNHEY, CDR2 SVGAGI. V was pared by 0 bases and J by 2 bases, with 13 bases between. The CDR3 runs to 16 residues. The CDR3 region is CASSYSPDTRQETQYF. CDR3 DNA: TGTGCCAGCAGTTACTCCCCAGACACTAGACAAGAGACCCAGTACTTC.

With respect to this clone: Other DNA sequences of this sample code for an identical CDR3. This chain joins TRBV7-9 and TRBJ2-3, with D unclear. The CDR3 spans 12 residues. In germline, CDR1 is SEHNR, CDR2 FQNEAQ (reference sequence). V was shortened by 5 bases and J by 2 bases, with 5 bases between the two germline ends. The CDR3 here is CASSAHTDTQYF. CDR3 coding DNA: TGTGCCAGCAGCGCACACACAGATACGCAGTATTTT.